This paragraph reports one TCR beta chain. This clone was seen a few times. Its antigen remains undetermined. One junction end disagrees with the germline gene, perhaps due to a read error. TCRbeta CDR3 regions were amplified from genomic DNA using the immunoSEQ Assay, a bias-controlled multiplex PCR. The original methods were these. Within the assay, amplification of reference gene primers was used to estimate how many nucleated cells each sample contained. To quantify the absolute abundance of each unique TCRbeta CDR3 rearrangement, sequence reads were collapsed and filtered. Productive Simpson clonality was computed per sample as the square root of Simpson's diversity index over productive rearrangements. Entries here come from immuneACCESS through TCRdb and include only in-frame sequences with V and J called. Some clones fail to appear in such tables; in the studies checked, an unresolved V gene covers under half of the shortfall, and the cause of the remainder is unknown. V and J calls and clone size follow that table, whereas D and trimming were derived from the DNA. In all, the sample holds about 350,000 clones, and almost 90% of those were seen once. Of the sample, about 0.94% is held by the ten largest clones.

These data belong to a study of blood T cell repertoires in COVID-19 (dated by TCRdb to the early 2020s). For the wider study: Samples covering the acute and convalescent phases of COVID-19 were provided by collaborators in the United States, Italy and Spain. The material from the prospective study consisted of cDNA or gDNA derived from T cells, B-cell-depleted T cells, or PBMCs. The dataset comprised deeply sampled blood TCRbeta repertoires from subjects exposed to, actively infected with, or recovered from COVID-19. The repertoires were released in a freely available public database meant as a resource for research on the immune response to SARS-CoV-2. The samples were drawn from the first 160 participants of the ongoing ImmuneRACE study and from 950 to 1,500 subjects provided by 6 global collaborators. The sample metadata nearly always contained a de-identified subject ID, COVID-19 status, age in years and sex. Where HLA class I and class II types were available, the types were taken from metadata supplied by the sample provider, not from assay-based typing.

Per the germline V gene, MDHEN is the CDR1 and SYDVKM is the CDR2. The CDR3, from cysteine to phenylalanine, totals 15 residues. The kept DNA is CDR3 alone, 45 bases in frame from the first base. Overall results and qualifications from the work: The amount of clinical and demographic metadata varied by source and participant and was provided uncurated.

Enrolling through a virtual design, the prospective study's participants ranged in age from roughly 18 to 89 years and lived across 24 United States geographic areas. To assign participants to cohorts, the prospective study relied on clinical history that participants themselves reported in a screening survey and a study questionnaire. Exposed participants had been in contact with someone with a PCR-confirmed or clinician-diagnosed COVID-19 case within 2 weeks of study entry. Mobile phlebotomists in the prospective study collected whole blood, serum and a nasopharyngeal or oropharyngeal swab from every participant. Additional blood draws and questionnaires over an approximately 2-month period could optionally be provided by prospective study participants. Blood samples from the prospective study were shipped frozen or at room temperature prior to DNA extraction.

The chain was built from TRBV28 and TRBJ2-7; 7 junctional bases match TRBD2. The material sequenced was PBMCs or T cells enriched from blood (not recorded which). The clonotype comes from a woman in her twenties or thirties who had been exposed to COVID-19. The CDR3 protein: CASSSSGEGSHEQYF. The DNA sequence is TGTGCCAGCAGCTCGTCGGGGGAGGGCTCCCACGAGCAGTACTTC.